This T cell receptor beta chain was obtained from a study of PD-1 blockade in classical Hodgkin lymphoma. As regards this clone: No antigen is known for it.

Repertoires were generated with immunoSEQ multiplex PCR, while TCRdb's copy carries only in-frame clones and drops some. This sample has just under 65,000 clones; roughly nine tenths occur once, and the top ten carry approximately 10%. Notes on the study in general: Reports described newly diagnosed patients as having lower baseline TCR diversity than healthy donors. Patients who began taking nivolumab under 1 year after ASCT were left out.

The time point was: cycle 4 day 1 (C4D1), after less than seven weeks of nivolumab. Each patient's relapse followed autologous stem cell transplantation, and brentuximab vedotin exposure varied. The J segment lost 8 bases and the V segment lost 1 base, leaving 9 bases of the junction unmatched. Germline loops: CDR1 SGHTA, CDR2 FQGTGA. CDR3 length equals 16 residues. The source is a human donor with classical Hodgkin lymphoma. The starting material was peripheral blood mononuclear cells (PBMCs), obtained before the fourth cycle of nivolumab. The chain has TRBV7-3 and TRBJ2-1; 9 nucleotides agree with TRBD2. This CDR3 is CASSLIASGETDEQFF. CDR3 DNA sequence: TGTGCCAGCAGCTTAATCGCTAGCGGGGAAACGGATGAGCAGTTCTTC.